Shown below are 22 T cell receptor beta chains from a single sample sequenced in a study of T cell repertoires in cytomegalovirus infection. Their antigen targets remain unknown. TCRdb used MiXCR to reprocess the reads, holding one entry per CDR3 protein. The sample lists some 920,000 distinct CDR3 sequences; around 32% were seen once. The sample in question was cultured CD8+ T cells from PBMCs, obtained from culture after CMV antigen stimulation. The receptor source for this set is a human donor in good health (CMV status not recorded). Some clones in this sample may be carry-over from other donors' samples.

Only a few counts were recorded for this clonotype. The rearrangement links TRBV27 to TRBJ2-7; 7 positions match TRBD2. The V and J ends lost 2 bases and 3 bases, in that order; junction bases with no gene match: 4. The germline gives CDR1 MNHEY, CDR2 SMNVEV (reference sequence). The CDR3 runs 14 residues. This CDR3 reads CASSLRGGFYEQYV. In DNA form, the CDR3 reads TGTGCCAGCAGTTTACGGGGAGGGTTCTACGAGCAGTACGTC.

This clonotype was seen at least ten times. The CDR3 DNA reads as TGTGCCAGCAGTTTATCCCTCGGACTAGCGCCTACCGGGGAGCTGTTTTTT. Amino acids: CASSLSLGLAPTGELFF. The V and J genes are TRBV12-3 or TRBV12-4 and TRBJ2-2; 9 bases map to TRBD2. The V segment lost 2 bases and the J segment 5 bases; nucleotides outside the gene matches: 9. The CDR3 sequence is 17 residues long.

J is TRBJ2-1 and V is TRBV5-6; either TRBD1 or TRBD2 may supply D (5 bases each). CDR3 length equals 13 residues. Germline V gene sequence: CDR1 SGHDT, CDR2 YYEEEE. Deletions cut 0 bases from V and 13 bases from J, with 14 bases between. In nucleotides, the CDR3 is TGTGCCAGCAGCTTGGCCGGGCTGAGGGGACAGTTCTTC. Its translation is CASSLAGLRGQFF.

The chain carries TRBV6-1 and TRBJ1-1; 7 bases are a match to TRBD1. This CDR3 comprises 11 residues. In germline, CDR1 is MNHNS, CDR2 SASEGT. The CDR3 region has the DNA TGTGCTTCAGGGGGGGCCACTGAAGCTTTCTTT. Encoded protein: CASGGATEAFF.

This clonotype was seen at least ten times. The chain links TRBV7-8 to TRBJ2-1; TRBD2 matches at 9 bases. The germline CDR1 and CDR2 sequences are SGHVS and FQNEAQ. Trimming took 1 base from V and 5 from J; bases not matched to a gene: 18. This CDR3 contains 20 residues. The chain's CDR3 is CASSLVVTSGGPGNDNEQFF. The CDR3 DNA reads as TGTGCCAGCAGCTTAGTAGTAACCAGCGGGGGGCCGGGTAACGACAATGAGCAGTTCTTC.

CDR3 in amino acids: CASWGGGNQPQHF. The DNA for the CDR3 is TGTGCCAGCTGGGGCGGGGGCAATCAGCCCCAGCATTTT. The gene calls are TRBV7-8 and TRBJ1-5; D perhaps matches TRBD1 (5 bases). The CDR3 has 13 amino acids. Trimming stripped 8 bases from V and 2 bases from J, with 10 bases between. Germline V gene sequence: CDR1 SGHVS, CDR2 FQNEAQ.

A few counts support this clonotype. This chain links TRBV24-1 with TRBJ2-2; no clear D gene. Germline-derived CDR1 and CDR2 are KGHDR and SFDVKD. Trimming stripped 3 bases from V and 1 base from J, with 8 bases between. The CDR3 has 15 amino acids. The CDR3 DNA sequence: TGTGCCACCAGTGATCAGACGAGGAACACCGGGGAGCTGTTTTTT. Translating it yields CATSDQTRNTGELFF.

On this clonotype: At one end the junction does not follow the germline gene, possibly because of a read error. This sequence joins TRBV7-7 and TRBJ2-3, with no clear D. The length of the CDR3 is 15 residues. The germline gives CDR1 SSHAT, CDR2 FNYEAQ (reference sequence). DNA for the CDR3: TGTGCTAGCAGCTTAGACCCGGCGGGCACAGATACGCAGTATTTT. Translating gives CASSLDPAGTDTQYF.

The chain is built from TRBV25-1 and TRBJ1-4; D is undetermined. Trimming removed 0 bases from V and 0 bases from J, with 11 bases in between. This CDR3 is built from 17 residues. The germline gives CDR1 MGHDK, CDR2 SYGVNS. The CDR3 reads CASSEYLTFSTNEKLFF. As DNA, the CDR3 is TGTGCCAGCAGTGAATATCTGACCTTTTCAACTAATGAAAAACTGTTTTTT.

This clonotype occurred many times. This chain joins TRBV7-9 and TRBJ1-1; D gene unclear. The CDR3 length is 15 residues. Germline CDR1 and CDR2: SEHNR and FQNEAQ (reference sequence). Trimming stripped 4 bases from V and 0 bases from J, with 12 bases between. As DNA, the CDR3 is TGTGCCAGCAGCTGGCGTCCAAGGGTGAACACTGAAGCTTTCTTT. As protein: CASSWRPRVNTEAFF.

This clonotype has more than one count but fewer than ten. The chain is built from TRBV7-9 and TRBJ2-3; 11 bases line up with TRBD2. Germline V CDR1 and CDR2: SEHNR, FQNEAQ (reference sequence). The CDR3 loop spans 16 amino acids. The V and J ends lost 5 bases and 3 bases, in that order; junction bases with no gene match: 7. CDR3 DNA sequence: TGTGCCAGCAGCGCAACTAGCGGGGGCGAGACAGATACGCAGTATTTT. It specifies CASSATSGGETDTQYF.

The V call is TRBV9, the J call TRBJ2-5; TRBD2 matches at 8 bases. CDR1 and CDR2 (germline): SGDLS, YYNGEE. Trimming took 7 bases from V and 2 from J; bases not matched to a gene: 22. The length of the CDR3 is 19 residues. The CDR3 is CASGGGRERGPRRQETQYF. CDR3 DNA: TGTGCCAGCGGCGGGGGTCGGGAGCGGGGGCCGAGGAGGCAAGAGACCCAGTACTTC.

This clonotype was seen once. The V gene is TRBV19, the J gene TRBJ1-6; D call uncertain. Germline loops: CDR1 LNHDA, CDR2 SQIVND (reference sequence). The V end was cut by 3 bases, the J end by 5 bases, with 5 bases between. CDR3 size: 13 residues. In DNA form, the CDR3 reads TGTGCCAGTAGTATGACGGATAATTCACCCCTCCACTTT. It codes for CASSMTDNSPLHF.

This clonotype has a count of ten or more. This rearrangement joins TRBV11-2 to TRBJ1-6; 8 bases line up with TRBD1. The CDR3 is 16 residues long. The germline CDR1 and CDR2 sequences are SGHAT and FQNNGV. With V trimmed by 5 bases and J by 8 bases, 11 bases remained unmatched. The CDR3 DNA is TGTGCCAGCAGCCCCTGGAGAGGGACAGGAGATTCACCCCTCCACTTT. It codes for CASSPWRGTGDSPLHF.

The V and J genes are TRBV4-3 and TRBJ2-1; D not certain. V lost 2 bases, J lost 0 bases, and 8 bases lay in between. Germline V gene sequence: CDR1 LGHNA, CDR2 YSLEER. CDR3 size: 15 residues. The CDR3 DNA reads as TGCGCCAGCAGCCAACGTCGGAGCTCCTACAATGAGCAGTTCTTC. It encodes CASSQRRSSYNEQFF.

This clonotype occurred many times. The chain combines TRBV5-6 with TRBJ1-2, with 10 nucleotides matching TRBD1. Per the germline V gene, CDR1 is SGHDT and CDR2 is YYEEEE. The length of the CDR3 is 16 residues. The V segment lost 4 bases and the J segment 5 bases; nucleotides outside the gene matches: 11. CDR3 nucleotides: TGTGCCAGCAGCCCACCAGACAGGGGGCGACGGTATGGCTACACCTTC. Protein: CASSPPDRGRRYGYTF.

At least ten counts were recorded for this clonotype. This chain uses TRBV7-3 with TRBJ2-3; 7 nucleotides match TRBD2. The CDR3 covers 16 residues. The germline V gene encodes CDR1 SGHTA and CDR2 FQGTGA. Trimming at V came to 1 base and at J to 2 bases, leaving 6 bases not matched to a gene. The CDR3 DNA reads as TGTGCCAGCAGCTTAAATGGCGGGGGTTACACAGATACGCAGTATTTT. This codes for CASSLNGGGYTDTQYF.

The J gene is TRBJ2-7, the V gene TRBV7-6, with 10 bases fitting TRBD1. The V and J ends lost 5 bases and 4 bases, in that order; junction bases with no gene match: 8. Germline V gene sequence: CDR1 SGHVS, CDR2 FNYEAQ. The CDR3 has 15 amino acids. The CDR3 nucleotides read TGTGCCAGCAGCCCCGAGGACAGGGGGAGGTACGAGCAGTACTTC. Amino acid sequence: CASSPEDRGRYEQYF. Full variable domain (remainder filled in from reference TRBV7-6 and TRBJ2-7): GAGVSQSPRYKVTKRGQDVALRCDPISGHVSLYWYRQALGQGPEFLTYFNYEAQQDKSGLPNDRFSAERPEGSISTLTIQRTEQRDSAMYRCASSPEDRGRYEQYFGPGTRLTVT.

The rearrangement links TRBV12-3 or TRBV12-4 to TRBJ1-2; TRBD1 agrees at 10 bases. The ends lost 6 bases at V and 4 bases at J; junction bases unmatched: 2. The CDR3 is made up of 13 amino acids. The CDR3 DNA is TGTGCCAGCAGGACAGGGGGCGCCTATGGCTACACCTTC. This encodes CASRTGGAYGYTF.

The rearrangement uses TRBV6-6 and TRBJ2-1; TRBD2 aligns across 9 bases. Germline CDR1 MNHNY, CDR2 SVGAGI (reference sequence). The CDR3 is 18 residues long. V was clipped by 2 bases and J by 4 bases; unmatched bases: 12. The CDR3 here is CASSYRAVGRGGYNEQFF. In DNA, the CDR3 is TGTGCCAGCAGTTACCGGGCTGTAGGGCGGGGGGGATACAATGAGCAGTTCTTC.

V gene TRBV5-4 combines with J gene TRBJ1-1; D gene ambiguous. This CDR3 spans 13 amino acids. Deletions cut 5 bases from V and 3 bases from J, with 11 bases between. The germline V gene has CDR1 SGHNT and CDR2 YYREEE (reference sequence). CDR3 region: CASRDVGYTEAFF. CDR3 DNA: TGTGCCAGCAGGGACGTTGGGTACACTGAAGCTTTCTTT.

V and J are TRBV6-5 and TRBJ1-1; a weak D match, TRBD1 (5 bases). V dropped 7 bases and J dropped 1 base, with 13 bases sitting between them. The length of the CDR3 is 14 residues. Germline-derived CDR1 and CDR2 are MNHEY and SVGAGI. CDR3 region: CASTPGTGNTEAFF. CDR3 DNA: TGTGCCAGCACCCCAGGGACGGGGAACACTGAAGCTTTCTTT.